The 2 T cell receptor beta chains below were found in one sample sequenced in a study of blood T cell repertoires in COVID-19. The assay was immunoSEQ multiplex PCR, and TCRdb's table has in-frame clones only and misses some. The sample records about 81,000 clones, about nine tenths being singletons. Input material: peripheral blood. The receptor source for this set is a man between 65 and 85 years old with active or convalescent COVID-19.

The genes are TRBV5-1 and TRBJ1-3; D not resolved. V gave up 4 bases and J gave up 4 bases, with 15 bases separating them. The CDR3 is made up of 15 amino acids. Germline V CDR1 and CDR2: SGHRS, YFSETQ. As DNA, the CDR3 is TGCGCCAGCAGCGCGGGAAACATAAACGGAAACACCATATATTTT. It translates to CASSAGNINGNTIYF.

This clone came up a few times. V gene TRBV28 combines with J gene TRBJ1-6; 9 bases line up with TRBD1. Trimming took 3 bases from V and 8 from J; bases not matched to a gene: 5. This CDR3 comprises 15 residues. CDR1 MDHEN and CDR2 SYDVKM come from the germline V gene. CDR3 nucleotide sequence: TGTGCCAGCAGTTTCGGGGGACAGGGCCATTCACCCCTCCACTTT. This encodes CASSFGGQGHSPLHF.